Following are 22 T cell receptor beta chains from one sample sequenced in a study of cytomegalovirus exposure and HLA in healthy donors (dated by TCRdb to 2017 to 2019). Library prep was done by the immunoSEQ multiplex PCR assay. What TCRdb holds here is the immuneACCESS table cut down to in-frame rearrangements. Part of the clones is not present; checked against another copy, under half of the missing clones reflect an unresolved V gene, and the others are unexplained. The sample yields under 300,000 clones; approximately 86% were counted once. Roughly 1% of the sample is taken by the ten largest. Source material: PBMCs. Receptors were obtained from a woman in her late teens or twenties in good health and CMV-seronegative.

The chain carries TRBV10-1 and TRBJ2-7; D ambiguous. The germline V and J ends were trimmed by 0 bases and 6 bases, with 15 bases remaining between them. This CDR3 is 15 amino acids long. Germline CDR1 WNHNN, CDR2 SYGVQD (reference sequence). The CDR3 spells CASSESLPVGSEQYF. The CDR3 coding sequence is TGCGCCAGCAGTGAGTCTTTGCCGGTCGGTAGCGAGCAGTACTTC.

The CDR3 DNA reads as TGTGCCAGCAGCTCGACCGGGACAGGGGGAGGCTACACCTTC. Translation: CASSSTGTGGGYTF. V usage is TRBV5-4 and J usage is TRBJ1-2, with 11 nucleotides matching TRBD1. The ends lost 3 bases at V and 8 bases at J; junction bases unmatched: 6. Germline CDR1 is SGHNT and CDR2 is YYREEE (reference sequence). CDR3 length: 14 amino acids.

The genes are TRBV13 and TRBJ1-4; 8 bases map to TRBD1. Germline lookup yields CDR1 PRHDT and CDR2 FYEKMQ (reference sequence). Losses at the gene ends were 4 bases for V and 3 bases for J; bases not matched to a gene: 7. This CDR3 region has 16 residues. The CDR3: CASSSRGRGSNEKLFF. In DNA form, the CDR3 reads TGTGCCAGCAGCTCCAGGGGGCGCGGGTCTAATGAAAAACTGTTTTTT.

V is TRBV6-5 and J is TRBJ2-7, with a tentative D call TRBD2 (5 bases). Germline V gives CDR1 MNHEY, CDR2 SVGAGI. The CDR3 spans 15 residues. With 0 bases removed from V and 0 bases from J, the gap between germline ends came to 9 bases. The CDR3 DNA follows: TGTGCCAGCAGTTACTCAGCGGCCAGCTCCTACGAGCAGTACTTC. Amino acid sequence: CASSYSAASSYEQYF.

This rearrangement joins TRBV7-2 to TRBJ2-3, with 10 bases lining up with TRBD1. The V and J ends lost 4 bases and 5 bases, in that order; junction bases with no gene match: 6. Germline V gives CDR1 SGHTA, CDR2 FQGNSA. The CDR3 is 15 amino acids. The CDR3: CASSSRTGGRDTQYF. CDR3 coding DNA: TGTGCCAGCAGCTCTCGGACAGGGGGTCGAGATACGCAGTATTTT.

The gene calls are TRBV5-1 and TRBJ2-2; TRBD2 is a possible D gene (5 bases). V lost 2 bases and J lost 1, with 15 bases in between. Per the germline V gene, CDR1 is SGHRS and CDR2 is YFSETQ. CDR3 size: 17 residues. The CDR3 region is CASSFARLRENTGELFF. For the CDR3, the DNA is TGCGCCAGCAGCTTCGCCCGCCTCCGGGAGAACACCGGGGAGCTGTTTTTT.

This CDR3 reads CSVEPGQINTEAFF. CDR3 nucleotide sequence: TGCAGCGTTGAACCGGGACAGATAAACACTGAAGCTTTCTTT. This chain connects TRBV29-1 to TRBJ1-1, with 7 bases that match TRBD1. This CDR3 is 14 amino acids long. CDR1 and CDR2 from the germline V gene are SQVTM and ANQGSEA. V was clipped by 2 bases and J by 2 bases; unmatched bases: 5.

The V call is TRBV27, the J call TRBJ2-2; 9 nucleotides line up with TRBD1. The germline V gene has CDR1 MNHEY and CDR2 SMNVEV (reference sequence). The J segment lost 4 bases and the V segment lost 4 bases, leaving 4 bases of the junction unmatched. The CDR3 spans 15 residues. CDR3 bases: TGTGCCAGCAGTTGGGGACAGGGCGGCACCGGGGAGCTGTTTTTT. It is translated as CASSWGQGGTGELFF.

This chain connects TRBV11-1 to TRBJ1-1; 8 bases are shared with TRBD1. Germline V gene data show CDR1 as SGHAT and CDR2 as FQDESV (reference sequence). The J segment lost 4 bases and the V segment lost 6 bases, leaving 10 bases of the junction unmatched. The CDR3 is 15 residues long. CDR3 protein: CASRPLTGEGTEAFF. Written as DNA, the CDR3 is TGTGCCAGCAGACCCCTGACAGGGGAAGGCACTGAAGCTTTCTTT.

V usage is TRBV5-4 and J usage is TRBJ2-5, with 8 nucleotides matching TRBD1. The CDR3 contains 13 residues. V was pared by 3 bases and J by 5 bases, with 3 bases of the junction left unmatched. Per the germline V gene, CDR1 is SGHNT and CDR2 is YYREEE (reference sequence). CDR3 in amino acids: CASSSTGGETQYF. The CDR3 nucleotides are TGTGCCAGCAGCTCAACAGGGGGGGAGACCCAGTACTTC.

J is TRBJ1-2 and V is TRBV28, with a possible D match to TRBD1 (5 bases). Germline V gene lookup returns CDR1 MDHEN and CDR2 SYDVKM. V lost 2 bases and J lost 6, with 7 bases in between. CDR3 length: 12 residues. Here the CDR3 reads CASSLRGNGYTF. For the CDR3, the DNA is TGTGCCAGCAGTTTAAGGGGCAATGGCTACACCTTC.

This chain uses TRBV11-3 with TRBJ2-3; 8 bases map to TRBD1. CDR3 length: 14 amino acids. Germline loops: CDR1 SGHNT, CDR2 YENEEA. The V and J ends lost 5 bases and 6 bases, in that order; junction bases with no gene match: 7. The CDR3 DNA reads TGTGCCAGCAGCATAGGACAGGGTGAGGATACGCAGTATTTT. It encodes CASSIGQGEDTQYF.

The chain is built from TRBV11-3 and TRBJ1-1, with 7 bases aligning to TRBD1. V shed 4 bases and J 0 bases; nucleotides not matched to a gene: 5. This CDR3 spans 15 amino acids. Germline CDR1 reads SGHNT; CDR2 reads YENEEA. The CDR3: CASSSGQSLNTEAFF. As DNA, the CDR3 is TGTGCCAGCAGCTCGGGACAGTCCCTGAACACTGAAGCTTTCTTT.

The gene calls are TRBV5-1 and TRBJ2-5; 7 nucleotides agree with TRBD2. V shed 5 bases and J 4 bases; nucleotides not matched to a gene: 11. The CDR3 extends over 15 amino acids. Per germline, CDR1 SGHRS and CDR2 YFSETQ. The CDR3 region is CASRVGGGLVETQYF. The DNA of the CDR3 is TGCGCCAGCAGGGTAGGCGGGGGATTAGTAGAGACCCAGTACTTC.

The J gene is TRBJ1-4, the V gene TRBV4-1; 10 bases agree with TRBD1. The CDR3 spans 20 residues. Germline V lookup: CDR1 MGHRA, CDR2 YSYEKL. After removal of 1 base from V and 1 base from J, the junction contained 12 bases not matched to a gene. The CDR3 nucleotides are TGCGCCAGCAGCCAAGTTCAGGGACAGGGGAGAGTAGGAACTAATGAAAAACTGTTTTTT. It codes for CASSQVQGQGRVGTNEKLFF.

This clone was counted only a few times. Within the sample, other DNA sequences also encode this same CDR3. The DNA for the CDR3 is TGTGCCAGCAGCTTGGGACAGAACACTGAAGCTTTCTTT. It yields the protein CASSLGQNTEAFF. V and J are TRBV11-3 and TRBJ1-1; D is perhaps TRBD1 (6 bases). Germline assignment: CDR1 SGHNT and CDR2 YENEEA. Deletions cut 3 bases from V and 1 base from J, with 6 bases between. The CDR3 runs to 13 residues.

There are a few counts of this clone. The chain employs TRBV27 and TRBJ1-5; D gene unclear. Looked up from germline, CDR1 is MNHEY and CDR2 is SMNVEV (reference sequence). Trimming took 3 bases from V and 3 from J, leaving 6 bases between them. The CDR3 covers 13 residues. The CDR3 loop is CASSFQYNQPQHF. In nucleotides, the CDR3 is TGTGCCAGCAGTTTCCAGTACAATCAGCCCCAGCATTTT.

The chain couples TRBV9 to TRBJ1-6; D perhaps matches TRBD1 (5 bases). CDR1 and CDR2 (germline): SGDLS, YYNGEE. V lost 3 bases and J lost 7, with 8 bases in between. The CDR3 loop spans 13 amino acids. The DNA for the CDR3 is TGTGCCAGCAGCGGCGACAGCAATTCACCCCTCCACTTT. Translating gives CASSGDSNSPLHF.

This sequence joins TRBV6-1 and TRBJ2-1; D is perhaps TRBD2 (8 bases). Per the germline V gene, CDR1 is MNHNS and CDR2 is SASEGT. The CDR3 totals 17 residues. Trimming pared 4 bases from V and 7 bases from J, leaving 23 bases between. CDR3 nucleotides: TGTGCCAGCAGTGGTCGGGAGGGGACAGCCATGGGTAATGAGCAGTTCTTC. The encoded protein is CASSGREGTAMGNEQFF.

This sequence joins TRBV7-9 and TRBJ1-1; TRBD1 is a possible D gene (6 bases). This CDR3 has 13 residues. Germline V lookup: CDR1 SEHNR, CDR2 FQNEAQ (reference sequence). Trimming left V 11 bases short and J 5 bases short, with 18 bases between. The CDR3 DNA is TGTGCCGCCGTCTTTGGGACACTTACTGAAGCTTTCTTT. Protein product: CAAVFGTLTEAFF.

The chain couples TRBV12-5 to TRBJ2-1; perhaps TRBD2 as D (7 bases). Germline values: CDR1 LGHNT, CDR2 FRNRAP. Trimming took off 2 bases at V and 4 bases at J, with 12 bases between the two ends. The CDR3 runs to 15 residues. As DNA, the CDR3 is TGTGCTAGTGGTTTGTTCGGGGGGCCTTACAATGAGCAGTTCTTC. This codes for CASGLFGGPYNEQFF.

This chain joins TRBV7-9 and TRBJ2-7; 7 positions match TRBD1. CDR1 and CDR2 from the germline V gene are SEHNR and FQNEAQ (reference sequence). V gave up 8 bases and J gave up 0 bases; unmatched junction bases: 13. CDR3 size: 16 residues. As DNA, the CDR3 is TGTGCCAGCGACCTCTGGGAAGGACAGGTCTCCTACGAGCAGTACTTC. Protein: CASDLWEGQVSYEQYF.